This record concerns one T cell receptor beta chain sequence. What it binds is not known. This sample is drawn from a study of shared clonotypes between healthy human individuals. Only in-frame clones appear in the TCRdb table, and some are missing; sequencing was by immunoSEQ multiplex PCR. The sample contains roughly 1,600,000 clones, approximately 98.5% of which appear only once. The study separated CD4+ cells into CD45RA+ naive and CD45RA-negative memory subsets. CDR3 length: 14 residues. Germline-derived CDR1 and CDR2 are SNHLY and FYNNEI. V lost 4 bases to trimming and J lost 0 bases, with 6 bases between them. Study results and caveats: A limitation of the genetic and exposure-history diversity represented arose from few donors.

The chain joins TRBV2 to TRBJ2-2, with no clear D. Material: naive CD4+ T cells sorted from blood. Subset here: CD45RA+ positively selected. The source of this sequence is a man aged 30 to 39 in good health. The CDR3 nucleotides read TGTGCCAGCAGTGTGACCACGAACACCGGGGAGCTGTTTTTT. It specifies CASSVTTNTGELFF.